The 28 T cell receptor beta chains in this list originate from one sample, sequenced in a study of CD8+ T cells in alopecia areata. Treatment reported: oral pan-JAK inhibitor, 5-10 mg twice daily. cDNA reverse transcribed from extracted RNA served as the sequencing template. TCRdb keeps only in-frame clones here, not all; method: immunoSEQ multiplex PCR. In the table there are about 250,000 clones, 45% to 70% of which are singletons. Sequencing was performed on CD4+ T cells sorted from blood, taken around week 54, from a patient treated with tofacitinib. The receptor set was obtained from a human donor with alopecia areata.

The chain combines TRBV4-2 with TRBJ1-1; maybe TRBD1 (5 bases). Per germline, CDR1 LGHNA and CDR2 YNFKEQ. Trimming left V 0 bases short and J 4 bases short, with 12 bases between. The CDR3 totals 15 residues. The CDR3 protein is CASSQDIRVRTEAFF. CDR3 sequence (DNA): TGTGCCAGCAGCCAAGATATCAGGGTGCGCACTGAAGCTTTCTTT.

V and J are TRBV29-1 and TRBJ2-5; D may be TRBD1 (5 bases). Trimming took 6 bases from V and 2 from J, leaving 16 bases between them. The CDR3 is 14 amino acids. Germline CDR1 reads SQVTM; CDR2 reads ANQGSEA. The CDR3 here is CSVIPWRQQETQYF. Written as DNA, the CDR3 is TGCAGCGTGATTCCGTGGAGACAGCAAGAGACCCAGTACTTC.

This clone was observed a handful of times. The genes are TRBV11-3 and TRBJ2-2, with 11 bases matching TRBD1. Germline V gene lookup returns CDR1 SGHNT and CDR2 YENEEA. Trimming cost V 5 bases and J 4 bases; bases outside gene matches: 9. CDR3 length: 17 amino acids. The chain's CDR3 is CASSPDRGLRGTGELFF. The CDR3 DNA follows: TGTGCCAGCAGCCCGGACAGGGGGCTACGTGGCACCGGGGAGCTGTTTTTT.

This clone has just a few counts. The rearrangement links TRBV30 to TRBJ2-7; TRBD1 matches 9 bases. This CDR3 spans 13 amino acids. J was trimmed by 7 bases and V by 4 bases; bases with no gene match: 8. Per the germline V gene, CDR1 is GTSNPN and CDR2 is SVGIG (reference sequence). CDR3 DNA sequence: TGTGCCTGGAAGTTACAGGGGGCAGAAGAGCAGTACTTC. Its translation is CAWKLQGAEEQYF.

This clone was recorded only once. This chain uses TRBV30 with TRBJ1-4; no clear D. The germline V gene encodes CDR1 GTSNPN and CDR2 SVGIG (reference sequence). The germline V and J ends were trimmed by 4 bases and 0 bases, with 12 bases remaining between them. The length of the CDR3 is 15 residues. CDR3 residues: CAWNRGAATNEKLFF. The CDR3 DNA reads as TGTGCCTGGAACCGCGGCGCGGCAACTAATGAAAAACTGTTTTTT. Supplemented by reference TRBV30 and TRBJ1-4, the full variable domain reads SQTIHQWPATLVQPVGSPLSLECTVEGTSNPNLYWYRQAAGRGLQLLFYSVGIGQISSEVPQNLSASRPQDRQFILSSKKLLLSDSGFYLCAWNRGAATNEKLFFGSGTQLSVL.

The chain couples TRBV7-9 to TRBJ2-6, with D perhaps TRBD1 (6 bases). Germline CDR1 SEHNR, CDR2 FQNEAQ (reference sequence). V lost 5 bases and J 3 bases, leaving 11 bases between the germline ends. CDR3 length: 15 amino acids. The CDR3 bases are TGTGCCAGCAGCGCAACAGGGAGTGGGGCCAACGTCCTGACTTTC. Translation gives CASSATGSGANVLTF.

There are a few counts of this clone. This chain joins TRBV7-2 and TRBJ2-2, with 11 bases that match TRBD2. Germline V gene sequence: CDR1 SGHTA, CDR2 FQGNSA. J was trimmed by 5 bases and V by 3 bases; bases with no gene match: 2. The CDR3 runs 15 residues. The CDR3 spells CASSFLAGGTGELFF. CDR3 DNA sequence: TGTGCCAGCAGCTTCCTAGCGGGGGGAACCGGGGAGCTGTTTTTT.

The J gene is TRBJ2-3, the V gene TRBV25-1; possibly TRBD1 for D (5 bases). This CDR3 spans 16 amino acids. Trimming removed 3 bases from V and 4 bases from J, with 17 bases in between. Germline V gene sequence: CDR1 MGHDK, CDR2 SYGVNS. The DNA for the CDR3 is TGTGCCAGCAGTGATAGGCAGGGCGTTCGTCCAGATACGCAGTATTTT. Amino acids: CASSDRQGVRPDTQYF.

There are a few counts of this clone. This chain connects TRBV30 to TRBJ1-6, with D perhaps TRBD1 (5 bases). Germline loops: CDR1 GTSNPN, CDR2 SVGIG (reference sequence). CDR3 length: 14 residues. V lost 0 bases and J 8 bases, leaving 11 bases between the germline ends. CDR3 DNA: TGTGCCTGGAGTGTAGGGGCGCCGGATTCACCCCTCCACTTT. It codes for CAWSVGAPDSPLHF.

The chain couples TRBV13 to TRBJ2-3; a weak D match, TRBD2 (6 bases). The CDR3 is made up of 18 amino acids. Trimming took 5 bases from V and 0 from J, leaving 21 bases between them. From germline, CDR1 is PRHDT and CDR2 FYEKMQ (reference sequence). CDR3 coding DNA: TGTGCCAGCAGCCTCGTCGGGCCCCCCGGGACTAGCACAGATACGCAGTATTTT. It encodes CASSLVGPPGTSTDTQYF.

The DNA of the CDR3 is TGTGCCAGTAGCCCCACTCTTTTAGGGACAGCTAACTATGGCTACACCTTC. It yields the protein CASSPTLLGTANYGYTF. The chain couples TRBV19 to TRBJ1-2, with TRBD1 identical over 7 bases. The junction had 13 bases not matched to a gene; V was cut back by 6 bases and J by 0 bases. Germline CDR1 and CDR2: LNHDA and SQIVND (reference sequence). This CDR3 is 17 amino acids long.

The rearrangement links TRBV30 to TRBJ2-5; D gene uncertain. Per the germline V gene, CDR1 is GTSNPN and CDR2 is SVGIG (reference sequence). V lost 4 bases and J lost 1, with 4 bases in between. CDR3 length: 11 residues. The CDR3 DNA reads TGTGCCTGGACTAGCCAAGAGACCCAGTACTTC. Translated: CAWTSQETQYF.

CDR3 nucleotides: TGTGCCAGCAGCTGGAGTAAAAATCAGCCCCAGCATTTT. It yields the protein CASSWSKNQPQHF. The genes are TRBV7-2 and TRBJ1-5; D not resolved. The germline V and J ends were trimmed by 4 bases and 4 bases, with 8 bases remaining between them. The CDR3 length is 13 residues. The germline V gene has CDR1 SGHTA and CDR2 FQGNSA.

The rearrangement links TRBV29-1 to TRBJ2-3; 13 nucleotides align to TRBD2. This CDR3 comprises 17 residues. Trimming took 6 bases from V and 6 from J; bases not matched to a gene: 15. Germline CDR1 SQVTM, CDR2 ANQGSEA. This CDR3 is CSVGTLTSGGPGDTQYF. The CDR3 DNA follows: TGCAGCGTCGGAACTCTGACTAGCGGGGGGCCAGGGGATACGCAGTATTTT.

The chain employs TRBV5-6 and TRBJ2-1; tentatively, D is TRBD1 or TRBD2 (5 bases each). The ends were cut back, 0 bases at V and 10 bases at J, with 17 bases in the middle. The CDR3 covers 15 residues. Germline V gives CDR1 SGHDT, CDR2 YYEEEE. CDR3 loop: CASSLGGGRRIEQFF. The CDR3 region has the DNA TGTGCCAGCAGCTTGGGGGGCGGCCGGAGGATCGAGCAGTTCTTC. The full variable domain, with the rest looked up from reference TRBV5-6 and TRBJ2-1, is DAGVTQSPTHLIKTRGQQVTLRCSPKSGHDTVSWYQQALGQGPQFIFQYYEEEERQRGNFPDRFSGHQFPNYSSELNVNALLLGDSALYLCASSLGGGRRIEQFFGPGTRLTVL.

The gene calls are TRBV7-2 and TRBJ1-2; tentatively, D is TRBD1 (6 bases). In germline, CDR1 is SGHTA, CDR2 FQGNSA. The CDR3 has 18 amino acids. Between the trimmed V and J ends, which lost 1 base and 8 bases, there was a span of 26 bases. The CDR3 DNA reads TGTGCCAGCAGCTTAGTTGTCAGGGGATCGGTACTCCGGAGAGGCTACACCTTC. This gives the protein CASSLVVRGSVLRRGYTF.

The J gene is TRBJ2-7, the V gene TRBV4-2; 8 nucleotides match TRBD2. CDR3 size: 17 residues. From germline, CDR1 is LGHNA and CDR2 YNFKEQ. Losses at the gene ends were 3 bases for V and 3 bases for J; bases not matched to a gene: 13. Here the CDR3 reads CASSQVAGTRSFYEQYF. In nucleotides, the CDR3 is TGTGCCAGCAGCCAGGTGGCCGGGACTAGGAGCTTCTACGAGCAGTACTTC.

In DNA form, the CDR3 reads TGTGCCAGCAGTATAACTACCGGGACAGGGGGTTCCGAGCAGTACTTC. Translating gives CASSITTGTGGSEQYF. The chain couples TRBV27 to TRBJ2-7; 11 bases are a match to TRBD1. Losses at the gene ends were 5 bases for V and 6 bases for J; bases not matched to a gene: 12. The CDR3 is made up of 16 amino acids. CDR1 MNHEY and CDR2 SMNVEV come from the germline V gene (reference sequence).

The chain joins TRBV10-3 to TRBJ1-6; no clear D gene. Germline V gene lookup returns CDR1 ENHRY and CDR2 SYGVKD. This CDR3 has 14 amino acids. Between the trimmed V and J ends, which lost 0 bases and 10 bases, there was a span of 10 bases. The CDR3 region has the DNA TGTGCCATCAGTGAGTCGAAGGGAATCTCACCCCTCCACTTT. This codes for CAISESKGISPLHF.

The V and J genes are TRBV6-5 and TRBJ1-2; D is unclear. V lost 8 bases, J lost 3 bases, and 16 bases lay in between. In germline, CDR1 is MNHEY, CDR2 SVGAGI. The CDR3 consists of 14 residues. The CDR3 region is CASLLSPSHYGYTF. CDR3 DNA sequence: TGTGCCAGCCTCCTTAGTCCCAGCCACTATGGCTACACCTTC.

For the CDR3, the DNA is TGTGCCAGCAGTCCGGCGGGTGAGCAGTTCTTC. Encoded protein: CASSPAGEQFF. This chain connects TRBV7-2 to TRBJ2-1, with D perhaps TRBD2 (5 bases). CDR1 is SGHTA, CDR2 FQGNSA, per germline. This CDR3 has 11 residues. Trimming stripped 6 bases from V and 9 bases from J, with 9 bases between.

The chain uses TRBV2 and TRBJ1-6, with D tentatively TRBD1 (5 bases). The CDR3 sequence is 13 residues long. V gave up 8 bases and J gave up 11 bases, with 16 bases separating them. The germline CDR1 and CDR2 sequences are SNHLY and FYNNEI. The CDR3 DNA is TGTGCCAGCCTGAGGGAGGGGACGGCACCCCTCCACTTT. Amino acid sequence: CASLREGTAPLHF.

The V gene is TRBV29-1, the J gene TRBJ2-4, with D perhaps TRBD1 or TRBD2 (5 bases each). Germline lookup yields CDR1 SQVTM and CDR2 ANQGSEA. Between the trimmed V and J ends, which lost 6 bases and 9 bases, there was a span of 18 bases. This CDR3 is built from 13 residues. CDR3 DNA: TGCAGCGTGACGGGGACGGCCCAGAGCATTCAGTACTTC. Amino acids: CSVTGTAQSIQYF.

The V and J genes are TRBV7-2 and TRBJ1-6; D is ambiguous. Germline CDR1 SGHTA, CDR2 FQGNSA. CDR3 length equals 15 residues. V gave up 3 bases and J gave up 6 bases, with 12 bases separating them. CDR3 amino acids: CASSFRGQSNSPLHF. The CDR3 DNA sequence: TGTGCCAGCAGCTTCCGGGGTCAGAGTAATTCACCCCTCCACTTT.

This clone was counted only a few times. The chain is built from TRBV29-1 and TRBJ2-3; 16 nucleotides match TRBD2. The trim removed 6 bases at V and 2 bases at J, leaving 5 bases unmatched. Germline-derived CDR1 and CDR2 are SQVTM and ANQGSEA. The CDR3 totals 16 residues. The CDR3 bases are TGCAGCGTGCTCGGGACTAGCGGGGGGGCCACAGATACGCAGTATTTT. It specifies CSVLGTSGGATDTQYF.

This rearrangement joins TRBV7-8 to TRBJ2-3; the match to TRBD2 covers 9 bases. Per the germline V gene, CDR1 is SGHVS and CDR2 is FQNEAQ. The J segment lost 1 base and the V segment lost 4 bases, leaving 3 bases of the junction unmatched. The CDR3 has 15 residues. The CDR3 sequence is CASSSRLAGTDTQYF. CDR3 bases: TGTGCCAGCAGCTCGAGACTAGCGGGCACAGATACGCAGTATTTT.

This clone was observed a few times. V gene TRBV13 combines with J gene TRBJ1-1; TRBD1 might be the D (6 bases). The CDR3 sequence is 13 residues long. With 3 bases removed from V and 6 bases from J, the gap between germline ends came to 11 bases. Germline V CDR1 and CDR2: PRHDT, FYEKMQ (reference sequence). CDR3 DNA: TGTGCCAGCAGCTTGCCAGGGGACTCTGAAGCTTTCTTT. This codes for CASSLPGDSEAFF.

The chain recombines TRBV25-1 with TRBJ2-7; 8 positions match TRBD1. Trimming took 8 bases from V and 4 from J; bases not matched to a gene: 7. The CDR3 sequence is 13 residues long. Germline assignment: CDR1 MGHDK and CDR2 SYGVNS. CDR3 nucleotide sequence: TGTGCCAGCTCTCAGACAGGGGTTTACGAGCAGTACTTC. The encoded protein is CASSQTGVYEQYF.